Following are 21 T cell receptor beta chains from one sample sequenced in a study of blood T cell repertoires in COVID-19. Some clones are missing from TCRdb's copy, which holds only in-frame ones; the method was immunoSEQ multiplex PCR. The repertoire has 150,000 or so clones, approximately 80% of them found once; the top ten carry about 3.1%. The sequencing input was peripheral blood. The receptors shown here come from a woman aged 40 to 49 with active or convalescent COVID-19.

The chain joins TRBV5-4 to TRBJ2-3; 13 nucleotides agree with TRBD2. CDR1 is SGHNT, CDR2 YYREEE, per germline (reference sequence). The J segment lost 2 bases and the V segment lost 4 bases, leaving 4 bases of the junction unmatched. The CDR3 sequence is 16 residues long. For the CDR3, the DNA is TGTGCCAGCAGCCCCGGACTAGCGGGAGCCACAGATACGCAGTATTTT. Translated, it gives CASSPGLAGATDTQYF. Drawing the rest from reference TRBV5-4 and TRBJ2-3, the complete variable domain is ETGVTQSPTHLIKTRGQQVTLRCSSQSGHNTVSWYQQALGQGPQFIFQYYREEENGRGNFPPRFSGLQFPNYSSELNVNALELDDSALYLCASSPGLAGATDTQYFGPGTRLTVL.

The DNA for the CDR3 is TGCGCCAGCAGCTTGGGAGGAACAACTAATGAAAAACTGTTTTTT. This gives the protein CASSLGGTTNEKLFF. V is TRBV5-1 and J is TRBJ1-4; unclear D gene. The length of the CDR3 is 15 residues. V lost 0 bases, J lost 0 bases, and 6 bases lay in between. Germline CDR1 SGHRS, CDR2 YFSETQ.

The chain couples TRBV28 to TRBJ2-7; 7 bases are shared with TRBD1. Looked up from germline, CDR1 is MDHEN and CDR2 is SYDVKM. The CDR3 spans 14 residues. J was trimmed by 2 bases and V by 6 bases; bases with no gene match: 7. Written as DNA, the CDR3 is TGTGCCAGCAGCTGGGACAGCCCTACCTACGAGCAGTACTTC. Translating gives CASSWDSPTYEQYF.

This clone was detected once. The chain combines TRBV7-2 with TRBJ2-5; a possible D gene is TRBD2 (6 bases). Germline CDR1 reads SGHTA; CDR2 reads FQGNSA. V lost 4 bases and J lost 2, with 11 bases in between. The length of the CDR3 is 14 residues. CDR3 DNA: TGTGCCAGCAGCTACGGGGGTGGGCAAGAGACCCAGTACTTC. Translation gives CASSYGGGQETQYF.

V is TRBV7-2 and J is TRBJ2-7, with a weak D call TRBD1 (6 bases). V gave up 3 bases and J gave up 0 bases, with 12 bases separating them. Germline CDR1 SGHTA, CDR2 FQGNSA. The CDR3 extends over 15 amino acids. The CDR3 DNA follows: TGTGCCAGCAGCTTGGCGACAGGACCCTCCTACGAGCAGTACTTC. As protein: CASSLATGPSYEQYF.

This chain uses TRBV28 with TRBJ2-3, with TRBD2 matching 7 bases. The CDR3 totals 15 residues. Losses at the gene ends were 3 bases for V and 6 bases for J; bases not matched to a gene: 9. Germline-derived CDR1 and CDR2 are MDHEN and SYDVKM. CDR3 sequence reads: CASSFELALMDTQYF. The CDR3 DNA is TGTGCCAGCAGTTTCGAACTAGCGCTCATGGATACGCAGTATTTT.

The chain links TRBV10-3 to TRBJ1-2, with 7 bases identical to TRBD1. The CDR3 runs to 15 residues. CDR1 and CDR2 (germline): ENHRY, SYGVKD. Germline trimming cut 2 bases from V and 2 bases from J; bases unmatched to any gene: 5. This chain's CDR3 is CAISEPGGLNYGYTF. The DNA of the CDR3 is TGTGCCATCAGTGAGCCAGGGGGGCTGAACTATGGCTACACCTTC.

The chain carries TRBV6-6 and TRBJ2-3, with 10 nucleotides matching TRBD2. V dropped 5 bases and J dropped 11; count of bases not matched to a gene: 19. The germline V gene has CDR1 MNHNY and CDR2 SVGAGI (reference sequence). There are 17 residues in the CDR3. CDR3 residues: CASSPPLSSGGAAKQYF. CDR3 sequence (DNA): TGTGCCAGCAGTCCCCCCCTTTCCAGCGGGGGGGCCGCGAAGCAGTATTTT.

This rearrangement joins TRBV6-4 to TRBJ1-2, with a possible D match to TRBD1 (6 bases). The ends were cut back, 6 bases at V and 5 bases at J, with 13 bases in the middle. Germline V gives CDR1 MRHNA, CDR2 SNTAGT. The CDR3 has 13 amino acids. CDR3 bases: TGTGCCAGCAGGCGGGGGACAAATTATGGCTACACCTTC. Its translation: CASRRGTNYGYTF.

This clone was seen once. This chain links TRBV4-1 with TRBJ2-7; 12 bases map to TRBD2. The germline CDR1 and CDR2 sequences are MGHRA and YSYEKL. V lost 3 bases, J lost 4 bases, and 4 bases stayed unmatched. This CDR3 comprises 15 residues. CDR3 region: CASSQLAGGRYEQYF. The CDR3 region has the DNA TGCGCCAGCAGCCAGCTAGCGGGAGGGCGGTACGAGCAGTACTTC.

V is TRBV5-5 and J is TRBJ1-1; D is uncertain. CDR3 length equals 15 residues. V lost 0 bases and J 4 bases, leaving 13 bases between the germline ends. The germline V gene has CDR1 SGHKS and CDR2 YYEKEE (reference sequence). CDR3 in DNA: TGTGCCAGCAGCTTGGATCGGAGGGAGGCCACTGAAGCTTTCTTT. Protein sequence: CASSLDRREATEAFF.

This chain uses TRBV7-2 with TRBJ1-1; D gene unclear. The CDR3 is 16 amino acids. Germline V gene lookup returns CDR1 SGHTA and CDR2 FQGNSA. Trimming took 4 bases from V and 6 from J, leaving 21 bases between them. CDR3 residues: CASSSDPRYMNSEAFF. CDR3 DNA: TGTGCCAGCAGCTCCGACCCCAGGTACATGAATTCTGAAGCTTTCTTT.

V usage is TRBV30 and J usage is TRBJ2-7; D is perhaps TRBD1 (5 bases). Between the trimmed V and J ends, which lost 0 bases and 7 bases, there was a span of 13 bases. Germline V gene sequence: CDR1 GTSNPN, CDR2 SVGIG (reference sequence). The CDR3 spans 13 residues. The CDR3 nucleotides are TGTGCCTGGAGTGTGACGCATCAGGGAGAGCAGTACTTC. Encoded protein: CAWSVTHQGEQYF.

V is TRBV2 and J is TRBJ1-2; perhaps TRBD1 as D (6 bases). Germline CDR1 and CDR2: SNHLY and FYNNEI. V gave up 6 bases and J gave up 6 bases, with 11 bases separating them. The length of the CDR3 is 12 residues. CDR3 DNA: TGTGCCAGCAGCGGTAACAGGGATGGCTACACCTTC. Its translation is CASSGNRDGYTF.

The chain has TRBV6-1 and TRBJ1-5; TRBD1 matches 10 bases. Trimming at V came to 6 bases and at J to 0 bases, leaving 2 bases not matched to a gene. Germline CDR1 MNHNS, CDR2 SASEGT. This CDR3 contains 15 residues. The CDR3 loop reads CASRGTGVSNQPQHF. CDR3 DNA sequence: TGTGCCAGCAGAGGGACAGGGGTTAGCAATCAGCCCCAGCATTTT.

The CDR3 coding sequence is TGTGCCAGCTCCCCCCTCTCCGACAGCTCCGACTATGGCTACACCTTC. Protein product: CASSPLSDSSDYGYTF. The V call is TRBV18, the J call TRBJ1-2, with D possibly being TRBD1 (5 bases). With 6 bases removed from V and 3 bases from J, the gap between germline ends came to 20 bases. This CDR3 has 16 amino acids. CDR1 KGHSH and CDR2 LQKENI come from the germline V gene. The whole variable domain, remainder taken from reference TRBV18 and TRBJ1-2, is NAGVMQNPRHLVRRRGQEARLRCSPMKGHSHVYWYRQLPEEGLKFMVYLQKENIIDESGMPKERFSAEFPKEGPSILRIQQVVRGDSAAYFCASSPLSDSSDYGYTFGSGTRLTVV.

The chain is built from TRBV30 and TRBJ2-5; TRBD1 agrees at 7 bases. The CDR3 has 13 amino acids. Germline V gene sequence: CDR1 GTSNPN, CDR2 SVGIG (reference sequence). J lost 5 bases, V lost 3 bases, and 6 bases had no gene match. The CDR3 DNA sequence: TGTGCCTGGAGGAGGGGGCCGGTTGAGACCCAGTACTTC. Translating it yields CAWRRGPVETQYF.

The rearrangement links TRBV2 to TRBJ1-2; 7 nucleotides match TRBD1. This CDR3 comprises 15 residues. The germline CDR1 and CDR2 sequences are SNHLY and FYNNEI. V lost 6 bases to trimming and J lost 2 bases; unmatched junction nucleotides: 9. CDR3 sequence reads: CASSPPGGSNYGYTF. The CDR3 DNA is TGTGCCAGCAGCCCACCAGGGGGATCCAACTATGGCTACACCTTC. Combining the CDR3 with reference TRBV2 and TRBJ1-2 gives the whole variable domain EPEVTQTPSHQVTQMGQEVILRCVPISNHLYFYWYRQILGQKVEFLVSFYNNEISEKSEIFDDQFSVERPDGSNFTLKIRSTKLEDSAMYFCASSPPGGSNYGYTFGSGTRLTVV.

CDR3 loop: CASSLVGQGLANYGYTF. CDR3 coding DNA: TGTGCCAGCAGCTTGGTGGGACAGGGGTTGGCTAACTATGGCTACACCTTC. This chain joins TRBV5-5 and TRBJ1-2; 10 nucleotides agree with TRBD1. The CDR3 contains 17 residues. Germline V lookup: CDR1 SGHKS, CDR2 YYEKEE (reference sequence). V lost 0 bases, J lost 0 bases, and 5 bases stayed unmatched.

This chain uses TRBV5-1 with TRBJ2-1; 8 bases line up with TRBD1. The CDR3 has 15 amino acids. Germline V gives CDR1 SGHRS, CDR2 YFSETQ. J was trimmed by 4 bases and V by 0 bases; bases with no gene match: 3. CDR3 sequence (DNA): TGCGCCAGCAGCTTGGGGACAGGGTTTTACAATGAGCAGTTCTTC. Translation gives CASSLGTGFYNEQFF.

The chain joins TRBV7-2 to TRBJ1-6, with D maybe TRBD1 (5 bases). This CDR3 contains 16 residues. Germline CDR1 and CDR2: SGHTA and FQGNSA. V was trimmed by 3 bases and J by 9 bases, leaving 18 bases between them. Written as DNA, the CDR3 is TGTGCCAGCAGCTTGACCCCTCAGGGAGGGACTTCACCCCTCCACTTT. This gives the protein CASSLTPQGGTSPLHF.